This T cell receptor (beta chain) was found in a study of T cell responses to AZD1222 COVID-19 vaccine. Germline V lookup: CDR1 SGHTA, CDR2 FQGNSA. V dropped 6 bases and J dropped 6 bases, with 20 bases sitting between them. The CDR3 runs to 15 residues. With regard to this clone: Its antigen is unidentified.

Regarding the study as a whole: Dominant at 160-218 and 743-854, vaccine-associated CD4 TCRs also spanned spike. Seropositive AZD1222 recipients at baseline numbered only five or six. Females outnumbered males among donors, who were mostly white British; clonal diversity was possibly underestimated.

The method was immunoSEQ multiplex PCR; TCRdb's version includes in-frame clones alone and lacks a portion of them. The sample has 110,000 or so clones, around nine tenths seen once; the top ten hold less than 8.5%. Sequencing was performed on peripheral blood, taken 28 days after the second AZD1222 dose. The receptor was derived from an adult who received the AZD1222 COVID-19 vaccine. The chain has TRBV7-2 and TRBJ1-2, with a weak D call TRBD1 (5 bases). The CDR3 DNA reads TGTGCCAGCAGACAGAGCGGGACGATTTTAAATGGCTACACCTTC. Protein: CASRQSGTILNGYTF. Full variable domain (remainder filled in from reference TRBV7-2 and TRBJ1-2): GAGVSQSPSNKVTEKGKDVELRCDPISGHTALYWYRQSLGQGLEFLIYFQGNSAPDKSGLPSDRFSAERTGGSVSTLTIQRTQQEDSAVYLCASRQSGTILNGYTFGSGTRLTVV.